These T cell receptor beta chains were read from a single sample in a study of blood T cell repertoires in COVID-19. The assay was immunoSEQ multiplex PCR, and TCRdb's table has in-frame clones only and misses some. Of some 220,000 clones listed, 84% are singletons. The specimen sequenced was peripheral blood. Receptors originate from a middle-aged man with active or convalescent COVID-19. CDR3s leave out the opening cysteine and the closing phenylalanine or tryptophan. The order of the fields is J gene, clone size, V gene, CDR3 length, CDR3 protein. The listing skips clone size in some rows; elsewhere it reads once, few, many or a size class.

J: TRBJ2-1; size: -; V: TRBV2; length: 12; CDR3: ASSESWAGNEQF
J: TRBJ2-3; size: -; V: TRBV5-6; length: 10; CDR3: ASSGTKGAQY
J: TRBJ2-5; size: -; V: TRBV4-1; length: 14; CDR3: ASSQDYGLALETQY
J: TRBJ1-2; size: -; V: TRBV7-2; length: 12; CDR3: ASSLGAGNYGYT
J: TRBJ1-1; size: -; V: TRBV28; length: 12; CDR3: ASRGPGDLTEAF
J: TRBJ2-2; size: -; V: TRBV6-5; length: 13; CDR3: ASSYRTGETGELF
J: TRBJ2-1; size: -; V: TRBV3-1/TRBV3-2; length: 10; CDR3: ASSQERFRQF
J: TRBJ2-3; size: -; V: TRBV7-2; length: 13; CDR3: ASSLGVAGASTQY
J: TRBJ2-5; size: -; V: TRBV20-1; length: 13; CDR3: SASNRATDQETQY
J: TRBJ2-4; size: few; V: TRBV4-2; length: 11; CDR3: ASSQSTSNIQY
J: TRBJ2-3; size: -; V: TRBV28; length: 13; CDR3: ASSHLAGGSDTQY
J: TRBJ1-2; size: -; V: TRBV2; length: 11; CDR3: ASGTGLNYGYT
J: TRBJ2-5; size: -; V: TRBV10-1; length: 10; CDR3: ASGGDKETQY
J: TRBJ2-5; size: -; V: TRBV7-2; length: 12; CDR3: ASSLWRAGETQY
J: TRBJ1-1; size: -; V: TRBV5-1; length: 11; CDR3: ASSLTPNTEAF
J: TRBJ1-6; size: -; V: TRBV27; length: 16; CDR3: ASSLSPARSSYNSPLH
J: TRBJ2-5; size: -; V: TRBV2; length: 9; CDR3: ASSDEETQY
J: TRBJ2-7; size: -; V: TRBV25-1; length: 12; CDR3: ASSGQGSSYEQY
J: TRBJ1-5; size: -; V: TRBV2; length: 13; CDR3: ASRGQGRGNQPQH
J: TRBJ2-1; size: -; V: TRBV7-2; length: 12; CDR3: ASSPGGKGNEQF
J: TRBJ1-2; size: -; V: TRBV7-9; length: 8; CDR3: ASSLDPSR
J: TRBJ2-3; size: -; V: TRBV18; length: 12; CDR3: ASSHYRDADTQY
J: TRBJ2-4; size: -; V: TRBV3-1/TRBV3-2; length: 13; CDR3: ASSQGGHEVVIQY
J: TRBJ1-1; size: many; V: TRBV2; length: 11; CDR3: ASRGGRFTEAF
J: TRBJ1-1; size: -; V: TRBV5-6; length: 11; CDR3: ASSLRQGTEAF
J: TRBJ2-3; size: -; V: TRBV15; length: 13; CDR3: ATSSGTTYTDTQY
J: TRBJ1-4; size: -; V: TRBV6-7; length: 14; CDR3: ASTPKGACTNEKLF
J: TRBJ1-5; size: -; V: TRBV23-1; length: 10; CDR3: ASSPLNQPQH
J: TRBJ1-2; size: -; V: TRBV28; length: 10; CDR3: ASSLLYYGYT
J: TRBJ1-1; size: -; V: TRBV28; length: 9; CDR3: ATCWQTEAF
J: TRBJ1-6; size: -; V: TRBV5-4; length: 14; CDR3: ASSSRAKGDNSPLH
J: TRBJ2-5; size: -; V: TRBV19; length: 15; CDR3: ASSMGGTSGKQETQY
J: TRBJ2-3; size: -; V: TRBV5-5; length: 12; CDR3: ASSLEHDTDTQY
J: TRBJ2-1; size: once; V: TRBV28; length: 15; CDR3: ASSFGLAGLSYNEQF
J: TRBJ2-5; size: -; V: TRBV2; length: 12; CDR3: ASSGTVAEETQY
J: TRBJ1-2; size: -; V: TRBV6-5; length: 13; CDR3: ASSYPGQGDYGYT
J: TRBJ2-7; size: -; V: TRBV10-3; length: 14; CDR3: AISEGLAGSSYEQY
J: TRBJ1-2; size: once; V: TRBV28; length: 11; CDR3: ASSFGRENGYT
J: TRBJ1-6; size: -; V: TRBV15; length: 9; CDR3: ATSRDLGLH
J: TRBJ2-7; size: once; V: TRBV19; length: 11; CDR3: ASSVAGFYEQY
J: TRBJ1-2; size: -; V: TRBV7-9; length: 12; CDR3: ASSLPETGVGYT
J: TRBJ2-1; size: -; V: TRBV20-1; length: 13; CDR3: SASLYGTAYNEQF
J: TRBJ1-5; size: -; V: TRBV7-6; length: 13; CDR3: ASSLEAGPLGSQH